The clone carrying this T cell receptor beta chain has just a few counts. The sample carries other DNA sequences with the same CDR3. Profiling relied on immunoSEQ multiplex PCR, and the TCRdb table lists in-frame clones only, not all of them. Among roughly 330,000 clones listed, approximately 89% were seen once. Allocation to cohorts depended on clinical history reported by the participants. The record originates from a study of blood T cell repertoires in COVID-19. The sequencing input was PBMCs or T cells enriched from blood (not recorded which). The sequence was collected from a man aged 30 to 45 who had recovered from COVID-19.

The CDR3 sequence: CASSGGSGNTIYF. DNA of the CDR3: TGTGCCAGCAGCGGGGGGTCAGGAAACACCATATATTTT. The chain joins TRBV11-3 to TRBJ1-3; D may be TRBD1 (5 bases). The CDR3 sequence is 13 residues long. The germline V gene has CDR1 SGHNT and CDR2 YENEEA. Trimming stripped 5 bases from V and 4 bases from J, with 9 bases between.